This T cell receptor (beta chain) was identified during a study of blood T cell repertoires in COVID-19. Across the whole study: The United States, Italy and Spain supplied acute and convalescent COVID-19 samples. Sources were T cells, B-cell-depleted T cells, or PBMCs; the material itself was cDNA or gDNA.

The sample holds one count of this clone. Here immunoSEQ multiplex PCR was the method, and the copy in TCRdb shows in-frame clones only, minus some. The sample shows approximately 72,000 clones, around nine tenths of them seen only once. This receptor was identified in an older woman with acute or convalescent COVID-19. Source material: peripheral blood.

The CDR3 DNA follows: TGTGCCAGCAGCTTGGGGACAGTAAACCCCTCTGGGGCCAACGTCCTGACTTTC. Its protein product is CASSLGTVNPSGANVLTF. The V call is TRBV5-4, the J call TRBJ2-6; tentative D call: TRBD1 (6 bases). Trimming stripped 0 bases from V and 0 bases from J, with 13 bases between. From germline, CDR1 is SGHNT and CDR2 YYREEE (reference sequence). There are 18 residues in the CDR3.